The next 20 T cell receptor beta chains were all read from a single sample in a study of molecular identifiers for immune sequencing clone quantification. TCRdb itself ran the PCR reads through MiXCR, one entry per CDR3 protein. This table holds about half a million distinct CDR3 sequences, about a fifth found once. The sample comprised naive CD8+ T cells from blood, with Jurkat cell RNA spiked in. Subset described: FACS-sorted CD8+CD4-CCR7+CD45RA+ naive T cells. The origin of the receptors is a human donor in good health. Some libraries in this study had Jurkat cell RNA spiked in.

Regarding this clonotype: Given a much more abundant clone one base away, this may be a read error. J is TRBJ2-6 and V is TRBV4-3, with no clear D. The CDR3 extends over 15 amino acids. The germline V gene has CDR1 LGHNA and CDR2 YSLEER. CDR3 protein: CACSQDPSGANVLTF. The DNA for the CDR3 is TGCGCCTGCAGCCAAGACCCGTCTGGGGCCAACGTCCTGACTTTC.

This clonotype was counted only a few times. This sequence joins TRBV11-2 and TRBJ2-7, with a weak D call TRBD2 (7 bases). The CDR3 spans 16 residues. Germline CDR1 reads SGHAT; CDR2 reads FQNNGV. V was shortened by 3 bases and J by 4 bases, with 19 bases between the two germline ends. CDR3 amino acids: CASSLPGAGAQYEQYF. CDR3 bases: TGTGCCAGCAGCTTGCCTGGGGCGGGGGCCCAATACGAGCAGTACTTC.

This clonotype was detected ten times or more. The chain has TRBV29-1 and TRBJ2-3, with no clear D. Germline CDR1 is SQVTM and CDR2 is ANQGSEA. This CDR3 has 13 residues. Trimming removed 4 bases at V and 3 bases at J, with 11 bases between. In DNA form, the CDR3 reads TGCAGCGTTGTGAGCGACAATACAGATACGCAGTATTTT. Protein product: CSVVSDNTDTQYF.

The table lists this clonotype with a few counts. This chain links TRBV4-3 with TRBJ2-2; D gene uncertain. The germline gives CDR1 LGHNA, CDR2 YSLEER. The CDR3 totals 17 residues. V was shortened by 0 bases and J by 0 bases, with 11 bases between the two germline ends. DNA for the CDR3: TGCGCCAGCAGCCAAGATAAGGCGACAACGAACACCGGGGAGCTGTTTTTT. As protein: CASSQDKATTNTGELFF.

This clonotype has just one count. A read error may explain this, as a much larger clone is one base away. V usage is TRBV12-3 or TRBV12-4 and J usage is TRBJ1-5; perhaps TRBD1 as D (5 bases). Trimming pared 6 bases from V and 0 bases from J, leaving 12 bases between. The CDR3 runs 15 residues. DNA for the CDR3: TGTGCCAGCAGGAAAGAGGGGTGTAGCAATCAGCCCCAGCATTTT. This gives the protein CASRKEGCSNQPQHF.

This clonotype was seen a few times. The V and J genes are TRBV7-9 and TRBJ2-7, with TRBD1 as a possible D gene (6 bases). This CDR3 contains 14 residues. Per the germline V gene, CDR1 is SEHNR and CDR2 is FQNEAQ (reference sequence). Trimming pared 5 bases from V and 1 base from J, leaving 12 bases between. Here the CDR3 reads CASSTDRHSYEQYF. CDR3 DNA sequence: TGTGCCAGCAGCACCGACAGGCATTCCTACGAGCAGTACTTC.

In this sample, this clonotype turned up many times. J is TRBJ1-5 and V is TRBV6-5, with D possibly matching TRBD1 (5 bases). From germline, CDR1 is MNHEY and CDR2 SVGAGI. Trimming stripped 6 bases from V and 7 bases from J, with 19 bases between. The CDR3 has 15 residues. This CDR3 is CASSTGAPNGQPQHF. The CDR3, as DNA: TGTGCCAGCAGCACCGGGGCCCCAAACGGCCAGCCCCAGCATTTT.

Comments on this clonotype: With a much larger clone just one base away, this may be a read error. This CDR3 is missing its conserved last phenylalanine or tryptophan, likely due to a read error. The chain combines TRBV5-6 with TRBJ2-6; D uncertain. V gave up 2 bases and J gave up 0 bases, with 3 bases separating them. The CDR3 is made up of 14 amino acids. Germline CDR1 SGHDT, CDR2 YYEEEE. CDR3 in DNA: TGTGCCAGCAGCTTTGCCTCTGGGGCCAACGTCCTGACTTAC. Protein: CASSFASGANVLTY.

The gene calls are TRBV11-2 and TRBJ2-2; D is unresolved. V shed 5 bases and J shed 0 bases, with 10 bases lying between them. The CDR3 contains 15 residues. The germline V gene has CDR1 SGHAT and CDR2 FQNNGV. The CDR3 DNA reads TGTGCCAGCAGCCCATGGGCCGCGAACACCGGGGAGCTGTTTTTT. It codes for CASSPWAANTGELFF.

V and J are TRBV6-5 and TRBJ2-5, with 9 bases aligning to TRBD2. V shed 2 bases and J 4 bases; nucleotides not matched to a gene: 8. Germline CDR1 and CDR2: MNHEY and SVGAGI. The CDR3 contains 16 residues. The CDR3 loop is CASSYGLAGEGETQYF. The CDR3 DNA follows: TGTGCCAGCAGTTACGGGTTAGCGGGAGAGGGAGAGACCCAGTACTTC.

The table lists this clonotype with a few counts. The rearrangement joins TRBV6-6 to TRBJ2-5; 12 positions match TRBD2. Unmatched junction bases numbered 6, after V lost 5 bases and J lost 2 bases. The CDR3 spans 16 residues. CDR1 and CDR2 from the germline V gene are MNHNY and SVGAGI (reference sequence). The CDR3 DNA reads TGTGCCAGCAGTCCACTAGCGGGGGGACCTCAAGAGACCCAGTACTTC. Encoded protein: CASSPLAGGPQETQYF.

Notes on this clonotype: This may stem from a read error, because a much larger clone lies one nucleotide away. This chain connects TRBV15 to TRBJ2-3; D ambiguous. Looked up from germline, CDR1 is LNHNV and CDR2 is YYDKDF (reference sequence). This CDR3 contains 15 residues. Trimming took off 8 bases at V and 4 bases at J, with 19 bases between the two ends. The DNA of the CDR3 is TGTGCCACCGCCCCAGGCACCCTAAGCGCAGATACGCAGTATTTT. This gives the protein CATAPGTLSADTQYF.

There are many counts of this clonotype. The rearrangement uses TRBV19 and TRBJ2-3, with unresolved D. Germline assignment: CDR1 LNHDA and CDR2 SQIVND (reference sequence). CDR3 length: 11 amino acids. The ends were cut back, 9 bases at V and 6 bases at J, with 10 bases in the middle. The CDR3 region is CASHVGDTQYF. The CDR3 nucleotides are TGTGCCAGCCATGTGGGGGATACGCAGTATTTT.

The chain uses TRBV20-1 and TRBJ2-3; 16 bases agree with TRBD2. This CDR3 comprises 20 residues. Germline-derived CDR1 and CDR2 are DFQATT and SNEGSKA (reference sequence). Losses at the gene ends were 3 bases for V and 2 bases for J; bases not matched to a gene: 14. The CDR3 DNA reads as TGCAGTGCTAGCGCCTCGGGACTAGCGGGAGGGCCGGGCTACACAGATACGCAGTATTTT. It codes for CSASASGLAGGPGYTDTQYF.

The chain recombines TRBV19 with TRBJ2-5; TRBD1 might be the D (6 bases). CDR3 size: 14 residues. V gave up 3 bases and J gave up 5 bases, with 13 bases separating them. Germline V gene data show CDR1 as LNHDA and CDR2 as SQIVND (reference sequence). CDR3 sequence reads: CASSIPGTTETQYF. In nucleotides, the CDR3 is TGTGCCAGTAGTATCCCCGGGACAACCGAGACCCAGTACTTC.

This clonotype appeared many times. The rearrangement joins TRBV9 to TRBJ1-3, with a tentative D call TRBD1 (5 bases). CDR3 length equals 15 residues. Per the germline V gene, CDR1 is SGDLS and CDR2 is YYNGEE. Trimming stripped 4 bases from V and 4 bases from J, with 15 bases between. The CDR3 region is CASSQGETSGNTIYF. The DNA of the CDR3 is TGTGCCAGCAGCCAAGGGGAGACAAGCGGAAACACCATATATTTT.

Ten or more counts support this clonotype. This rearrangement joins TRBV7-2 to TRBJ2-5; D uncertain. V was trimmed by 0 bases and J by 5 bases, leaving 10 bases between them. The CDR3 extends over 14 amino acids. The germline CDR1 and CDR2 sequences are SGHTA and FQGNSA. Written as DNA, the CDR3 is TGTGCCAGCAGCTTAGCTGCCTGGGCGGAGACCCAGTACTTC. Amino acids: CASSLAAWAETQYF.

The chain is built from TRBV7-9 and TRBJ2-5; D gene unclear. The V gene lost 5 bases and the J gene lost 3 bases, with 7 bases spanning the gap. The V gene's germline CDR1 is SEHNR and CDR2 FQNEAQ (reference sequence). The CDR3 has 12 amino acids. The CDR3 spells CASSPSKETQYF. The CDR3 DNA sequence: TGTGCCAGCAGCCCAAGTAAAGAGACCCAGTACTTC.

The CDR3 loop reads CSASGTSNTGELFF. CDR3 sequence (DNA): TGCAGTGCCTCCGGGACGTCGAACACCGGGGAGCTGTTTTTT. This chain uses TRBV20-1 with TRBJ2-2; the D call may be TRBD1 or TRBD2 (5 bases each). Germline CDR1 reads DFQATT; CDR2 reads SNEGSKA (reference sequence). Trimming removed 6 bases from V and 0 bases from J, with 11 bases in between. The CDR3 covers 14 residues.

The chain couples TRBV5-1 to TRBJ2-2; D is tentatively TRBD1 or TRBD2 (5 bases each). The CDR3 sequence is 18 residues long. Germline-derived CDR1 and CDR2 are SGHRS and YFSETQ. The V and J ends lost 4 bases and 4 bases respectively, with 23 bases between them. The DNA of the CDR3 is TGCGCCAGCAGCCGAAAAGGGTTAGGGGACCTTGGCACCGGGGAGCTGTTTTTT. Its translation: CASSRKGLGDLGTGELFF. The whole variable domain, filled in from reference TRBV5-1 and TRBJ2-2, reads KAGVTQTPRYLIKTRGQQVTLSCSPISGHRSVSWYQQTPGQGLQFLFEYFSETQRNKGNFPGRFSGRQFSNSRSEMNVSTLELGDSALYLCASSRKGLGDLGTGELFFGEGSRLTVL.